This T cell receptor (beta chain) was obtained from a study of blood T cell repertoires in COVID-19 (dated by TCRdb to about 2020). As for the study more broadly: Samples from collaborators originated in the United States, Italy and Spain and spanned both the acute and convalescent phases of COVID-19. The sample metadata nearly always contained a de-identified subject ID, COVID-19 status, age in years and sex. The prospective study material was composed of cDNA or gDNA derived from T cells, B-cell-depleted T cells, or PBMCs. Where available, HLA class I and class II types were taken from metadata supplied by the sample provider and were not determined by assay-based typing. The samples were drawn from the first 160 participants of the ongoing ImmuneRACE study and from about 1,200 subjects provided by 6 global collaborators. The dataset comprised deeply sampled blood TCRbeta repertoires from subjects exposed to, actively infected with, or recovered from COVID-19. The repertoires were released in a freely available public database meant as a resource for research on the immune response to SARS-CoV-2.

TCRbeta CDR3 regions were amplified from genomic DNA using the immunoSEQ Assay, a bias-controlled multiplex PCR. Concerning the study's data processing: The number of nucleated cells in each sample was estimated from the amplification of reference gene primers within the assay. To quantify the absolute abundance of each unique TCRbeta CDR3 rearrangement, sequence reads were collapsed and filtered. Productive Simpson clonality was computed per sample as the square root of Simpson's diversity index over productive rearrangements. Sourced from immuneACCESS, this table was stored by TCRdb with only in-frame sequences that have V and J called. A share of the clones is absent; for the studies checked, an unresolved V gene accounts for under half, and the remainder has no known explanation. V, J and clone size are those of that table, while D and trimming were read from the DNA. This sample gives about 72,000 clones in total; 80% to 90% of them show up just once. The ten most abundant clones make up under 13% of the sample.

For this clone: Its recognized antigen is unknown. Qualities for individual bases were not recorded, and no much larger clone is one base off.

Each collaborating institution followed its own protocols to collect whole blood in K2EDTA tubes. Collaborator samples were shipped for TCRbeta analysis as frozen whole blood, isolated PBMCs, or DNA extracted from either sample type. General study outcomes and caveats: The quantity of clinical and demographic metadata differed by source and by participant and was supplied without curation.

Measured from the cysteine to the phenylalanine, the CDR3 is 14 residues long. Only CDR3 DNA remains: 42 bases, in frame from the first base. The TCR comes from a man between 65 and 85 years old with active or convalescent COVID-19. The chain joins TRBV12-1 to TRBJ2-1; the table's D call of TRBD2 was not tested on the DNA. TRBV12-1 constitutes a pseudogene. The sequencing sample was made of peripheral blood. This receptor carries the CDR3 CASSRGLAHYEQFF. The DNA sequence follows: TGTGCCAGCAGCAGGGGACTAGCCCACTATGAGCAGTTCTTC.